Sequencing of this T cell receptor (beta chain) was carried out in a study of shared clonotypes between healthy human individuals. Of note for this clone: This sample includes further DNA sequences coding for the same CDR3.

Deep level was the assay's run setting. Libraries were prepared by immunoSEQ multiplex PCR; TCRdb keeps only in-frame clonotypes and omits some of them. The repertoire holds more than 2,000,000 clones, 85% to 95% seen once, with about 0.39% in the top ten. This CDR3 has 13 amino acids. The V gene's germline CDR1 is SGHAT and CDR2 FQNNGV. V lost 4 bases, J lost 4 bases, and 10 bases lay in between. This receptor was identified in a young man in good health. Some clones in this sample may be carry-over from other donors' samples. The sample comprised naive CD4+ T cells from PBMCs. Described subset: CD45RA+ positively selected. The V call is TRBV11-2, the J call TRBJ1-2; possible D gene TRBD1, 6 bases. The CDR3 region has the DNA TGTGCCAGCAGCTCAACAGGGCTCTATGGCTACACCTTC. It codes for CASSSTGLYGYTF.